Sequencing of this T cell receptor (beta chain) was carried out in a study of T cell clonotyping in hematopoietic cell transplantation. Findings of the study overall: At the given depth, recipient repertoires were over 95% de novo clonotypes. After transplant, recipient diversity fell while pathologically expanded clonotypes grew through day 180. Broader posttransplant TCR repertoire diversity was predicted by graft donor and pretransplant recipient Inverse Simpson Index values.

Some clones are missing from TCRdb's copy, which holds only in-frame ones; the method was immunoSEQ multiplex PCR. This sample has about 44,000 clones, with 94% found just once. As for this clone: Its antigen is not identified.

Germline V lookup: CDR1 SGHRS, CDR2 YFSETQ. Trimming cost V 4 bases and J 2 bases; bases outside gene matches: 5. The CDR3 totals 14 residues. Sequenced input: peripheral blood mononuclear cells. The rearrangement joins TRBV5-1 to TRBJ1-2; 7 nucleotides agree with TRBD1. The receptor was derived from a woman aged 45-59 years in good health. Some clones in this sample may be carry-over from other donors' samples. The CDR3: CASSPETGNYGYTF. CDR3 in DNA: TGCGCCAGCAGCCCCGAGACAGGGAACTATGGCTACACCTTC.